The rows below give T cell receptor beta chains drawn from one sample of a study of response to subunit inactivated influenza vaccine. TCRdb reprocessed the RT-PCR reads with MiXCR, giving one entry per CDR3 protein. The table has around 760,000 distinct CDR3 sequences, about 15% seen once. Sample: PBMCs from blood, taken less than 15 days before vaccination. Receptors originate from a man in his fifties who received an inactivated influenza vaccine. CDR3s leave out the opening cysteine and the closing phenylalanine or tryptophan. The D gene is left open where the match is weak.

d_gene,v_gene,CDR3aa
TRBD2,TRBV25-1,ASSRPSGNSGELF
.,TRBV7-9,ASSLGSDYGYT
.,TRBV7-2,ASSLLGGQVTNTEAF
.,TRBV7-9,ASSSSKPSGSNIQY
TRBD1,TRBV6-2/TRBV6-3,ASSYLLAGGLTGANVLT
TRBD2,TRBV5-1,ASSAGDGSYNEQF
.,TRBV24-1,ATSKGTNGYT
TRBD2,TRBV28,ASRKIAGATNEQF
.,TRBV24-1,ATSDQWNTEAF
TRBD2,TRBV12-3/TRBV12-4,ASSFSGLGTY
TRBD2,TRBV7-2,ASSSLSGSGDTQY
TRBD1,TRBV10-3,AISENRGHGTDTQY
.,TRBV12-3/TRBV12-4,ASSFPPNTYEQY
.,TRBV20-1,SAEGATYNEQF
.,TRBV4-3,ASSQDLSDRVGQETQY
TRBD1,TRBV4-3,ASSHRGPGDEQY
.,TRBV24-1,ATSDAGRDSGNTIY
TRBD1,TRBV12-3/TRBV12-4,ASSLVGTGHNEQF
.,TRBV6-5,ASSYGGSTDTQY
TRBD2,TRBV27,ASSPTPGTTLSYEQY
.,TRBV4-1,ASSQGWGQPQH
.,TRBV7-2,ASSHQWGTLYNEQF
.,TRBV28,ASSLTAVRGYEQY
.,TRBV5-6,ASSRGLAVHEQF
.,TRBV4-2,ASSQDWGVNTEAF
.,TRBV11-2,ASSLRGGGVTSTDTQY
TRBD2,TRBV6-5,ASSYGAGGTDTQY
.,TRBV2,ANGGDSYEQY
.,TRBV4-2,ASSPTSTRSSYEQY
.,TRBV15,ATNDGGWNEQF
TRBD1,TRBV4-3,ASSRGQPESYGYT
TRBD1,TRBV6-5,ASSSSGQGSSYEQY
.,TRBV15,ATSRGGGFEAF
TRBD1,TRBV19,ASSMGQVLGDEQY
TRBD2,TRBV2,ASITGTRGLYEQY
.,TRBV5-1,ASSLVGGDYGYT
.,TRBV10-3,AISESAASSEQY
TRBD1,TRBV5-1,ASSSRDRGAPDTQY
TRBD1,TRBV7-2,ASSLTGGGLYQPQH
.,TRBV27,ASSLRLPSEQY
TRBD2,TRBV20-1,SAELAILTDTQY
.,TRBV5-1,AWRSSDTGELF